The rows below give T cell receptor beta chains drawn from one sample of a study of cytomegalovirus exposure and HLA in healthy donors. Libraries were prepared by immunoSEQ multiplex PCR; TCRdb keeps only in-frame clonotypes and omits some of them. The table shows approximately 140,000 clones, with around 79% occurring only once. What was sequenced was PBMCs. Receptor source: a woman aged 45-60 years in good health and CMV-seropositive. Both conserved end residues are part of each CDR3. D genes are given only for firm matches. A clone size is listed for some rows: how often the clone was seen (once, few, many), or a class if it is expanded.

d_gene	abundance	v_gene	len	j_gene	CDR3aa	CDR3nt
NA	NA	TRBV7-8	13	TRBJ1-1	CASTPTPGTEAFF	TGTGCCAGCACCCCTACACCGGGCACTGAAGCTTTCTTT
TRBD1	NA	TRBV6-1	13	TRBJ2-7	CASTDRARYEQYF	TGTGCCAGTACGGACAGGGCACGCTACGAGCAGTACTTC
NA	NA	TRBV5-1	14	TRBJ2-3	CASSLWTSTDTQYF	TGCGCCAGCAGCTTGTGGACTAGCACAGATACGCAGTATTTT
TRBD1	NA	TRBV7-9	15	TRBJ1-4	CASSSNRDSNEKLFF	TGTGCCAGCAGCTCGAACCGGGACAGTAATGAAAAACTGTTTTTT
NA	NA	TRBV5-1	13	TRBJ1-6	CASSLGTDSPLHF	TGCGCCAGCAGCTTGGGTACAGATTCACCCCTCCACTTT
NA	few	TRBV2	15	TRBJ2-5	CASTRANNPQETQYF	TGTGCCAGCACTAGAGCGAACAACCCCCAAGAGACCCAGTACTTC
NA	NA	TRBV5-5	17	TRBJ2-1	CASSPDSVLRAGVEQFF	TGTGCCAGCAGCCCGGACTCGGTTCTGCGTGCCGGGGTTGAGCAGTTCTTC
TRBD2	once	TRBV6-5	15	TRBJ2-5	CASSSKLAVQETQYF	TGTGCCAGCAGTTCGAAACTAGCGGTCCAAGAGACCCAGTACTTC
TRBD1	NA	TRBV28	16	TRBJ1-5	CASSLPTGAGNQPQHF	TGTGCCAGCAGTTTACCAACAGGGGCCGGGAATCAGCCCCAGCATTTT
TRBD1	NA	TRBV6-1	15	TRBJ1-1	CASSFRDRGGTEAFF	TGTGCCAGCAGTTTTCGGGACAGGGGGGGAACTGAAGCTTTCTTT
NA	once	TRBV7-3	13	TRBJ2-7	CASSHGVDYEQYF	TGTGCCAGCAGTCACGGGGTAGACTACGAGCAGTACTTC
NA	few	TRBV5-6	14	TRBJ1-1	CASSSGITGSKAFF	TGTGCCAGCAGCTCCGGAATAACAGGGTCAAAAGCTTTCTTT
NA	NA	TRBV7-3	14	TRBJ2-2	CASSLSGNTGELFF	TGTGCCAGCAGCTTATCAGGGAACACCGGGGAGCTGTTTTTT
NA	NA	TRBV10-3	13	TRBJ1-1	CAIKGGGGTEAFF	TGTGCCATCAAAGGGGGGGGTGGCACTGAAGCTTTCTTT
TRBD1	NA	TRBV19	16	TRBJ2-7	CASSRSPGQGAYEQYF	TGTGCCAGTAGCCGAAGCCCGGGACAGGGGGCCTACGAGCAGTACTTC
NA	NA	TRBV28	12	TRBJ2-7	CASSLRGYEQYF	TGTGCCAGCAGTCTTCGCGGCTACGAGCAGTACTTC
TRBD1	NA	TRBV30	13	TRBJ1-2	CAWRPDRVNGYTF	TGTGCCTGGAGGCCTGACAGGGTGAATGGCTACACCTTC
NA	NA	TRBV4-1	14	TRBJ1-5	CASSQVGGNQPQHF	TGCGCCAGCAGCCAAGTCGGGGGAAATCAGCCCCAGCATTTT
TRBD1	NA	TRBV7-2	14	TRBJ1-1	CASSLGASTGGAFF	TGTGCCAGCAGCTTAGGGGCTTCGACAGGGGGAGCTTTCTTT
TRBD2	NA	TRBV11-2	16	TRBJ2-3	CASSFSGGPGTDTQYF	TGTGCCAGCAGCTTTAGCGGGGGGCCGGGGACAGATACGCAGTATTTT
NA	few	TRBV2	13	TRBJ2-5	CASMPQGVGTQYF	TGTGCCAGCATGCCCCAAGGGGTCGGGACCCAGTACTTC
TRBD1	NA	TRBV23-1	17	TRBJ1-6	CASSLNGTGLFHSPLHF	TGCGCCAGCAGTCTCAACGGGACAGGGCTTTTTCATTCACCCCTCCACTTT
NA	NA	TRBV28	14	TRBJ1-5	CATSSGDSNQPQHF	TGTGCCACCTCTTCGGGAGATAGCAATCAGCCCCAGCATTTT
TRBD2	few	TRBV7-2	12	TRBJ2-1	CASSFLAGGVIF	TGTGCCAGCAGCTTCTTAGCGGGGGGCGTAATCTTC
NA	once	TRBV5-1	15	TRBJ2-2	CASSLASFGTGELFF	TGCGCCAGCAGCTTGGCTAGCTTCGGCACCGGGGAGCTGTTTTTT
NA	NA	TRBV6-1	15	TRBJ2-7	CASSRYQGNSYEQYF	TGTGCCAGCAGCAGATACCAGGGAAACTCCTACGAGCAGTACTTC
NA	NA	TRBV7-2	14	TRBJ2-5	CASRRQRAQETQYF	TGTGCCAGCAGGCGCCAGAGGGCCCAAGAGACCCAGTACTTC
TRBD1	NA	TRBV18	17	TRBJ1-3	CASSPPGQGAPGNTIYF	TGTGCCAGCTCACCTCCGGGACAGGGGGCGCCGGGAAACACCATATATTTT
TRBD1	NA	TRBV5-1	15	TRBJ1-2	CASSPTTGANYGYTF	TGCGCCAGCAGTCCGACGACAGGGGCTAACTATGGCTACACCTTC
NA	NA	TRBV7-9	15	TRBJ1-5	CASSPSLWRGEPQHF	TGTGCCAGCAGCCCGTCATTGTGGCGCGGGGAGCCCCAGCATTTT
NA	few	TRBV7-2	13	TRBJ2-7	CASSNVQASEQYF	TGTGCCAGCAGCAATGTCCAAGCGAGCGAGCAGTACTTC
TRBD1	NA	TRBV9	17	TRBJ2-2	CASSAGAGGANTGELFF	TGTGCCAGCAGCGCCGGTGCAGGGGGCGCGAACACCGGGGAGCTGTTTTTT
TRBD1	NA	TRBV5-1	15	TRBJ2-3	CASSANRGTTDTQYF	TGCGCCAGCAGCGCCAACAGGGGGACTACAGATACGCAGTATTTT
NA	few	TRBV9	15	TRBJ2-1	CASSPRRLSYNEQFF	TGTGCCAGCAGCCCTCGTAGACTCTCCTACAATGAGCAGTTCTTC
TRBD1	NA	TRBV11-2	16	TRBJ1-3	CASSSGTGPWRNTIYF	TGTGCCAGCAGCTCCGGGACAGGACCCTGGAGAAACACCATATATTTT
NA	NA	TRBV5-5	15	TRBJ2-1	CASSLNPDSYNEQFF	TGTGCCAGCAGCTTAAACCCAGATTCCTACAATGAGCAGTTCTTC
TRBD1	once	TRBV7-9	15	TRBJ1-4	CASSPLGQGYEKLFF	TGTGCCAGCAGCCCCCTCGGACAGGGGTATGAAAAACTGTTTTTT